This T cell receptor (beta chain) was sequenced for a study of T cells after yellow fever vaccination (dated by TCRdb to the late 2010s). Describing the broader study: The SMART-Seq v4 Ultra Low Input RNA kit was used to prepare libraries from fractions with low cell numbers. Two healthy male donors, one aged 18 to 30 and one aged 30 to 39 years, made up the cohort. To follow T-cell clones before and after both primary and booster YFV17D yellow fever vaccination, bulk TCR alpha and beta repertoires underwent longitudinal sequencing. Bulk PBMC replicates and cell subsets were isolated from blood drawn at multiple timepoints before and after both primary and secondary immunization.

To note about this clonotype: Its antigen is not yet known. The record has no base qualities; no much larger clone is one base away.

TCRdb names Illumina NovaSeq 6000 as the instrument used. Synthesis of TCR cDNA relied on 5'RACE template switching, a step that introduced a universal primer site along with unique molecular identifiers. Priming for cDNA synthesis came from both the TCR alpha and TCR beta constant segments. Library amplification involved two PCR steps, and the second step added sample barcodes and sequencing adapters. Sequencing of libraries was performed on Illumina HiSeq 2500 (2x100 bp) or NovaSeq (2x150 bp). The authors processed their data as follows. MIGEC was used to demultiplex reads and collapse the reads into UMI consensus sequences, and MiXCR was used for V(D)J alignment. Clonotypes responding to the vaccine were identified with edgeR on replicate PBMC samples, with the criteria of FDR below 0.01 and a log2 fold change above 5 up to day 15. Each bulk clonotype received a CD4 or CD8 identity based on whether the sequenced CD4 or CD8 repertoire contained that clonotype at higher abundance. Starting from the raw public reads, TCRdb applied fastp trimming at Q25, assembled clones with MiXCR and retained in-frame beta chains. Every distinct CDR3 protein forms one entry, paired with its most common genes and DNA. These V and J calls derive from TCRdb rather than the authors' analysis. This sample has 80,000 to 100,000 distinct CDR3 sequences in its table, and about 6% of those were observed once. The top ten hold about 38% of the sample.

What the study reported, not specific to this receptor: FACS-sorted repertoires could contain abundant contaminating clonotypes from the bulk population, so computational filtering was required. A small fraction of clonotypes appeared in both the CD4 and CD8 compartments, likely as a result of convergent recombination. The secondary T-cell response was found to be weaker but faster than the primary response, with a peak reached on day 5 rather than on day 15. Most clones expanded after primary vaccination (approximately 95% of CD4 and roughly 91% of CD8) were re-detected after the booster, suggesting that broad memory maintenance occurred. Because the study included only two donors, the extent to which the findings can be generalized is limited.

Inclusive of the bounding cysteine and valine, the CDR3 is 14 residues long. Just CDR3 DNA is preserved here, 42 bases in frame from base 1. For CDR1 and CDR2, the germline V gene lists MNHEY and SVGEGT. V was cut back by 4 bases and J by 3 bases, leaving a gap of 13 bases between them. Taken with the paper, the label for treatment or condition translates to: live attenuated yellow fever vaccine strain. PBMCs were isolated from peripheral blood using a standard Ficoll-Paque protocol. Dynabeads CD4 and CD8 positive selection kits were used to isolate CD4 and CD8 T-cell fractions. TriZol was used to extract RNA from bulk PBMCs, from CD4 and CD8 fractions, and from dextramer-positive and dextramer-negative fractions.

Sequencing was performed on CD8+ T cells sorted from PBMCs, taken 10 days after the yellow fever booster vaccination. This receptor was identified in a man younger than 35 who received the YFV17D yellow fever vaccine. The chain is encoded by TRBV6-2 or TRBV6-3 joined to TRBJ2-7; matching of 6 bases hints at TRBD1 as the D gene. The encoded CDR3 is CASSWGKGVYEQYV. At the DNA level, the sequence is TGTGCCAGCAGTTGGGGAAAGGGGGTCTACGAGCAGTACGTC.